The next 15 T cell receptor beta chains were all read from a single sample in a study of T cells in Graves' hyperthyroidism and ophthalmopathy. Authors of the study amplified TCR beta CDR3 regions from RNA transcripts. The study used the HTBI primer set for a first-round RT-PCR of the TCR CDR3. A single record per CDR3 protein comes from TCRdb applying MiXCR to the multiplex PCR reads. Counted here are around 300,000 distinct CDR3 sequences, around 25% occurring once; the ten biggest clones make up approximately 30%. The sequenced sample consisted of blood. Source of these receptors: a man aged 40-55 years with Graves' hyperthyroidism that later progressed to Graves' ophthalmopathy.

This clonotype was seen ten or more times. V and J are TRBV12-3 or TRBV12-4 and TRBJ2-7; D uncertain. CDR3 length: 12 amino acids. V was shortened by 2 bases and J by 5 bases, with 7 bases between the two germline ends. The DNA of the CDR3 is TGTGCCAGCAGTTTATGGGTTAACGAGCAGTACTTC. Translated: CASSLWVNEQYF.

The chain recombines TRBV12-3 or TRBV12-4 with TRBJ1-2; perhaps TRBD1 as D (6 bases). V shed 8 bases and J shed 8 bases, with 12 bases lying between them. The CDR3 extends over 11 amino acids. CDR3 coding DNA: TGTGCCAGCTCCGGGACATGGGGCTACACCTTC. Its protein product is CASSGTWGYTF.

This clonotype appeared many times. The genes are TRBV2 and TRBJ1-5, with D unclear. This CDR3 has 14 amino acids. CDR1 and CDR2 (germline): SNHLY, FYNNEI. Trimming removed 6 bases at V and 0 bases at J, with 9 bases between. Here the CDR3 DNA reads TGTGCCAGCAGCGGAGGAAGTAGCAATCAGCCCCAGCATTTT. Its translation: CASSGGSSNQPQHF.

This chain joins TRBV5-1 and TRBJ1-1, with D possibly being TRBD1 (5 bases). The V gene lost 5 bases and the J gene lost 5 bases, with 16 bases spanning the gap. This CDR3 has 14 residues. Germline V lookup: CDR1 SGHRS, CDR2 YFSETQ. Written as DNA, the CDR3 is TGCGCCAGCAGTCCGGGAAGGGGTGAGACTGAAGCTTTCTTT. Amino acids: CASSPGRGETEAFF.

The J gene is TRBJ2-5, the V gene TRBV7-2; tentative D call: TRBD1 (7 bases). The CDR3 spans 16 residues. Germline V lookup: CDR1 SGHTA, CDR2 FQGNSA. Between the trimmed V and J ends, which lost 1 base and 5 bases, there was a span of 17 bases. CDR3 region: CASSLGSSAGGETQYF. The CDR3 DNA is TGTGCCAGCAGCTTAGGGTCGTCGGCAGGGGGGGAGACCCAGTACTTC.

The chain combines TRBV30 with TRBJ1-1; no definite D call. Germline lookup yields CDR1 GTSNPN and CDR2 SVGIG (reference sequence). V lost 1 base to trimming and J lost 3 bases, with 9 bases between them. The length of the CDR3 is 13 residues. Here the CDR3 DNA reads TGTGCCTGGAGTGCAACCCGGGACACTGAAGCTTTCTTT. This codes for CAWSATRDTEAFF.

This chain uses TRBV4-1 with TRBJ1-1; D remains ambiguous. Looked up from germline, CDR1 is MGHRA and CDR2 is YSYEKL. V lost 3 bases and J 10 bases, leaving 12 bases between the germline ends. The CDR3 is made up of 12 amino acids. CDR3 sequence (DNA): TGCGCCAGCAGCCAGCAAGATCGGCGAGCTTTCTTT. It is translated as CASSQQDRRAFF.

This clonotype was detected only a few times. This chain uses TRBV20-1 with TRBJ2-5; 7 bases map to TRBD1. The germline gives CDR1 DFQATT, CDR2 SNEGSKA (reference sequence). With V trimmed by 0 bases and J by 3 bases, 10 bases remained unmatched. CDR3 size: 16 residues. The CDR3 protein is CSARDPLTGQKETQYF. CDR3 coding DNA: TGCAGTGCTAGAGATCCCTTGACAGGGCAGAAAGAGACCCAGTACTTC.

This clonotype was detected ten times or more. The V and J genes are TRBV5-6 and TRBJ2-2; D is possibly TRBD2 (5 bases). The ends were cut back, 5 bases at V and 0 bases at J, with 17 bases in the middle. The length of the CDR3 is 17 residues. Germline V gene sequence: CDR1 SGHDT, CDR2 YYEEEE. This CDR3 is CASRFQTDFANTGELFF. The CDR3 DNA reads as TGTGCCAGCAGGTTCCAGACGGACTTCGCGAACACCGGGGAGCTGTTTTTT.

The chain joins TRBV6-2 or TRBV6-3 to TRBJ1-2; the D gene is possibly TRBD1 (5 bases). Per the germline V gene, CDR1 is MNHEY and CDR2 is SVGEGT. The CDR3 has 16 amino acids. Trimming left V 2 bases short and J 2 bases short, with 15 bases between. The chain's CDR3 is CASSYERGRTNYGYTF. CDR3 coding DNA: TGTGCCAGCAGTTACGAAAGAGGACGGACAAACTATGGCTACACCTTC.

The table lists this clonotype with many counts. The CDR3 DNA reads as TGTGCCAGCAGCCCCCTCGCGGGAGCCTCCTACAATGAGCAGTTCTTC. This translates into CASSPLAGASYNEQFF. The chain couples TRBV11-2 to TRBJ2-1, with 7 positions matching TRBD2. Per the germline V gene, CDR1 is SGHAT and CDR2 is FQNNGV. The CDR3 is 16 residues long. J lost 0 bases, V lost 5 bases, and 7 bases had no gene match. The full variable domain, in which reference TRBV11-2 and TRBJ2-1 provide the parts outside the CDR3, is EAGVAQSPRYKIIEKRQSVAFWCNPISGHATLYWYQQILGQGPKLLIQFQNNGVVDDSQLPKDRFSAERLKGVDSTLKIQPAKLEDSAVYLCASSPLAGASYNEQFFGPGTRLTVL.

The V gene is TRBV11-2, the J gene TRBJ2-7; D is perhaps TRBD1 or TRBD2 (5 bases each). Trimming pared 3 bases from V and 0 bases from J, leaving 15 bases between. Germline V gives CDR1 SGHAT, CDR2 FQNNGV. CDR3 length: 16 residues. CDR3 nucleotides: TGTGCCAGCAGCTTGGAGGCCCAGGGAGACTCCTACGAGCAGTACTTC. As protein: CASSLEAQGDSYEQYF.

This clonotype was seen at least ten times. The chain uses TRBV5-1 and TRBJ1-5, with 9 bases aligning to TRBD1. V shed 5 bases, J shed 3 bases, and the junction held 3 bases outside the gene matches. This CDR3 spans 14 amino acids. Germline V gene lookup returns CDR1 SGHRS and CDR2 YFSETQ. CDR3 sequence: CASRGQGPNQPQHF. DNA of the CDR3: TGCGCCAGCAGGGGACAGGGCCCCAATCAGCCCCAGCATTTT. The full variable domain, completed using reference TRBV5-1 and TRBJ1-5, is KAGVTQTPRYLIKTRGQQVTLSCSPISGHRSVSWYQQTPGQGLQFLFEYFSETQRNKGNFPGRFSGRQFSNSRSEMNVSTLELGDSALYLCASRGQGPNQPQHFGDGTRLSIL.

In its sample, this clonotype was seen many times. This rearrangement joins TRBV6-5 to TRBJ2-5; maybe TRBD2 (5 bases). Germline CDR1 is MNHEY and CDR2 is SVGAGI. The CDR3 totals 13 residues. V lost 6 bases and J lost 4, with 12 bases in between. The chain's CDR3 is CASSATSGETQYF. The CDR3 DNA is TGTGCCAGCAGCGCAACTAGTGGAGAGACCCAGTACTTC.

The sample holds many counts of this clonotype. The CDR3 bases are TGTGCCAGCTCCCGTTGGGGACCCCAGGTGGCCGGGGAGCTGTTTTTT. Translated: CASSRWGPQVAGELFF. This rearrangement joins TRBV6-1 to TRBJ2-2; either TRBD1 or TRBD2 may supply D (5 bases each). Germline CDR1 MNHNS, CDR2 SASEGT. The CDR3 spans 16 residues. V was trimmed by 8 bases and J by 6 bases, leaving 22 bases between them.